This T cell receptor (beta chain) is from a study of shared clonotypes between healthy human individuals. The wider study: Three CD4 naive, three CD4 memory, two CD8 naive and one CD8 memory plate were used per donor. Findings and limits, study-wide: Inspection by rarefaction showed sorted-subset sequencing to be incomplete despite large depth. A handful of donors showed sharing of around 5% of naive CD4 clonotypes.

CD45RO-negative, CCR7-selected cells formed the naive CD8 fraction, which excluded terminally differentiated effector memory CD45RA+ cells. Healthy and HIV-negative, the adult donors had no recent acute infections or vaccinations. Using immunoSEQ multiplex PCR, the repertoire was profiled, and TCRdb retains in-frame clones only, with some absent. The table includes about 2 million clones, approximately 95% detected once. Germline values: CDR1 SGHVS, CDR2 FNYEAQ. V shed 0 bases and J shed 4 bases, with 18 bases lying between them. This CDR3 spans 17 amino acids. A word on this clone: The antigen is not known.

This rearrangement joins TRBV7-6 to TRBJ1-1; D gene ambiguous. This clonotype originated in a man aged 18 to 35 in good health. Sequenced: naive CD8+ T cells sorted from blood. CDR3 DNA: TGTGCCAGCAGCTTAGCAAAGGAAACCGGGATTTTCACTGAAGCTTTCTTT. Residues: CASSLAKETGIFTEAFF.